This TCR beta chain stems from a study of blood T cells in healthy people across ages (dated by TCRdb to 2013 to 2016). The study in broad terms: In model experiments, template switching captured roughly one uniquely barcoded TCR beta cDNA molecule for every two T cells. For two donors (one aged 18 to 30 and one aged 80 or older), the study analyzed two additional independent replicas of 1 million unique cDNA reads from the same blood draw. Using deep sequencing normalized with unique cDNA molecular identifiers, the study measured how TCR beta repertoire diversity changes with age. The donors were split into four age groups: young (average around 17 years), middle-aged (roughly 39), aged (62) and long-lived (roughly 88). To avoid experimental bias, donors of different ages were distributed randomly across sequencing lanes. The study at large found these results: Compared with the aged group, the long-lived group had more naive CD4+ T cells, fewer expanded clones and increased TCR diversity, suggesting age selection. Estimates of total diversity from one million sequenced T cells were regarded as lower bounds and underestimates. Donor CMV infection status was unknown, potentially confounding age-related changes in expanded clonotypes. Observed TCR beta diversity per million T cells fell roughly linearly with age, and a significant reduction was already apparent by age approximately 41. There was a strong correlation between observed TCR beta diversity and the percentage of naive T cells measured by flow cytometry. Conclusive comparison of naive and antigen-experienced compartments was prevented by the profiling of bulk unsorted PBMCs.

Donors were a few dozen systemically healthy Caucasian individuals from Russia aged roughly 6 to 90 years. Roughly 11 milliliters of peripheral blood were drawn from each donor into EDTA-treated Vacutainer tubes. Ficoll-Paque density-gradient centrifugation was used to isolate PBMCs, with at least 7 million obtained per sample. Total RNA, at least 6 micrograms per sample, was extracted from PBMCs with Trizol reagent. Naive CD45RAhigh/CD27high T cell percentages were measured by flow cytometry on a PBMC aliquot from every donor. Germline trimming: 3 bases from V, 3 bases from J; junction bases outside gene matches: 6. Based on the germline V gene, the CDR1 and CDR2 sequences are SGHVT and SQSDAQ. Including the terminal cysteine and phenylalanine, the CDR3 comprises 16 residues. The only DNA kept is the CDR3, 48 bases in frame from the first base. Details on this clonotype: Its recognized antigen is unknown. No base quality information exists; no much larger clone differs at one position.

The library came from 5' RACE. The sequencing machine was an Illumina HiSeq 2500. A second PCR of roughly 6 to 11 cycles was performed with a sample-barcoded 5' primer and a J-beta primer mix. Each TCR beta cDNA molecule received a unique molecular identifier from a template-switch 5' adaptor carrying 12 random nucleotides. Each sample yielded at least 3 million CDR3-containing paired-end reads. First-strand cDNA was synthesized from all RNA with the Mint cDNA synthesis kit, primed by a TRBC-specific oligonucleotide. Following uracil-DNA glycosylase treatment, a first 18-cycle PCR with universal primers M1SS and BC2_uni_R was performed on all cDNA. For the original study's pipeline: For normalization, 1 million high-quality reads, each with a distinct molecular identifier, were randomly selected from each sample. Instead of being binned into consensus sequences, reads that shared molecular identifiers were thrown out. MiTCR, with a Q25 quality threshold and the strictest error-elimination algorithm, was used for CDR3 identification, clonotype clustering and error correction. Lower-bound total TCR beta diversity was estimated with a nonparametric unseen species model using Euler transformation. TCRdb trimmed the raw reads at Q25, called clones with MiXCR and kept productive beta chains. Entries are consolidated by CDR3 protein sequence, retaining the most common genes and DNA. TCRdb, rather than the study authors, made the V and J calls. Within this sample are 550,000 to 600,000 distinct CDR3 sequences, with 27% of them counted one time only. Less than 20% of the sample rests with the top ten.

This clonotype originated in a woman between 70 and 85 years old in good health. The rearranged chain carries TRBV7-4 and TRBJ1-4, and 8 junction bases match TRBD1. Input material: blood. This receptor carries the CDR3 CASSFAGGRANEKLFF. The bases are TGTGCCAGCAGCTTTGCAGGGGGCCGAGCTAATGAAAAACTGTTTTTT.